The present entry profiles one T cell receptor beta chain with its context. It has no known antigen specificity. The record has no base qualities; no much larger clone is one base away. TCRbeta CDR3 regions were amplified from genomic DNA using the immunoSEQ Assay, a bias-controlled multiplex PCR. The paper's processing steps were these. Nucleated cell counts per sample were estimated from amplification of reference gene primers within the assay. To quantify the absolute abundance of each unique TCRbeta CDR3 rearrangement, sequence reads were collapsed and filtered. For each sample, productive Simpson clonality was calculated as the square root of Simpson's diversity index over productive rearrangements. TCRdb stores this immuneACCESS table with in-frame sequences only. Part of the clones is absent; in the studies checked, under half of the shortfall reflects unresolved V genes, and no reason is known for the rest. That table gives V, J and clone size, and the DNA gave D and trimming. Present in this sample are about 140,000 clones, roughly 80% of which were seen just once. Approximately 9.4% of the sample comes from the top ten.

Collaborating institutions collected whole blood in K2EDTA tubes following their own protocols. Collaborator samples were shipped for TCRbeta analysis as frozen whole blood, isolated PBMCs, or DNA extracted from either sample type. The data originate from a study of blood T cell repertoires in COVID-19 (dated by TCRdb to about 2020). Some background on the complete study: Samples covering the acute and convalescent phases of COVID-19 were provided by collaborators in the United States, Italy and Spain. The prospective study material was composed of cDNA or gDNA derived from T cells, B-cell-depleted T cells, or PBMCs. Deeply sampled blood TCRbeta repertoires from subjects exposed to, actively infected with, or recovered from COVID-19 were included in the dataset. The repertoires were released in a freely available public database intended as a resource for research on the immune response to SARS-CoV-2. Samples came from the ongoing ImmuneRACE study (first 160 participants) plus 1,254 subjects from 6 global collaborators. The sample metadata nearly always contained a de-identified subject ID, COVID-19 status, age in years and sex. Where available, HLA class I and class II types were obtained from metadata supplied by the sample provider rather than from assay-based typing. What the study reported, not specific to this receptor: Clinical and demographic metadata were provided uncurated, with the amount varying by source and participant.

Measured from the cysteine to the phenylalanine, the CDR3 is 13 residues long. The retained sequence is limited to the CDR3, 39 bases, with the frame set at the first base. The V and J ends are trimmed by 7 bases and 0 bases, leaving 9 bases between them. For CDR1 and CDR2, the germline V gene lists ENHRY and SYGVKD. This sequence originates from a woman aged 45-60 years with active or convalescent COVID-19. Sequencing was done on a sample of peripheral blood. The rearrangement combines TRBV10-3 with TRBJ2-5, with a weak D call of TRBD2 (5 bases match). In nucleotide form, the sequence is TGTGCCATCAAGGAGGATTACCAAGAGACCCAGTACTTC. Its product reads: CAIKEDYQETQYF.